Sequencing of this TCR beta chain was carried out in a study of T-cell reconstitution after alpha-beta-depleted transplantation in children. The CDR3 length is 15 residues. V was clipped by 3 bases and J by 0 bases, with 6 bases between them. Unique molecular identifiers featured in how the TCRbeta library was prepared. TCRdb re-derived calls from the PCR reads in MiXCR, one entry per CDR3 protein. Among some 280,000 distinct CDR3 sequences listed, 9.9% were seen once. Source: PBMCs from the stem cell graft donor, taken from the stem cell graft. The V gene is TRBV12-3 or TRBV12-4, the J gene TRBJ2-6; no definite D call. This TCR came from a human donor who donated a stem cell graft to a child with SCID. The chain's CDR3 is CASSFSASGANVLTF. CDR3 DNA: TGTGCCAGCAGTTTTTCCGCCTCTGGGGCCAACGTCCTGACTTTC.